The 12 T cell receptor beta chains reported below all come from one sample, sequenced in a study of blood T cell repertoires in COVID-19. Measured with immunoSEQ multiplex PCR; TCRdb has only the in-frame clones, and not every one. The top ten hold around 2.1% of the sample, which has approximately 200,000 clones, roughly 87% seen once. The sequencing sample was made of PBMCs or T cells enriched from blood (not recorded which). These receptors were obtained from a woman aged 25 to 39 who had recovered from COVID-19.

V usage is TRBV19 and J usage is TRBJ1-6; 7 bases match TRBD1. The CDR3 sequence is 15 residues long. Trimming cost V 6 bases and J 4 bases; bases outside gene matches: 6. The germline V gene has CDR1 LNHDA and CDR2 SQIVND (reference sequence). In DNA form, the CDR3 reads TGTGCCAGTAGCCTCCAGGGACAGTATAATTCACCCCTCCACTTT. This gives the protein CASSLQGQYNSPLHF.

The V and J genes are TRBV5-4 and TRBJ2-7; 11 nucleotides line up with TRBD1. CDR1 and CDR2 (germline): SGHNT, YYREEE (reference sequence). V lost 1 base to trimming and J lost 0 bases; unmatched junction nucleotides: 9. The CDR3 sequence is 18 residues long. The CDR3 sequence is CASSLRAMDRGPSYEQYF. The CDR3 DNA is TGTGCCAGCAGCTTGCGAGCCATGGACAGGGGGCCCTCCTACGAGCAGTACTTC.

Here the CDR3 DNA reads TGTGCCAGCAGCGGGGGACAGCAGTATGGCTACACCTTC. Encoded protein: CASSGGQQYGYTF. The rearrangement links TRBV7-2 to TRBJ1-2; TRBD1 agrees at 7 bases. CDR1 is SGHTA and CDR2 is FQGNSA in the germline V gene. V lost 5 bases and J lost 5; bases outside the gene matches: 5. This CDR3 comprises 13 residues.

For this clone: Other nucleotide sequences from this sample produce the same CDR3. The chain joins TRBV11-3 to TRBJ2-3; the match to TRBD1 covers 8 bases. CDR1 is SGHNT and CDR2 is YENEEA in the germline V gene. Germline trimming cut 3 bases from V and 1 base from J; bases unmatched to any gene: 0. The CDR3 loop spans 14 amino acids. The DNA for the CDR3 is TGTGCCAGCAGCTTGACAGGGGGCACAGATACGCAGTATTTT. Residues: CASSLTGGTDTQYF.

The chain carries TRBV5-8 and TRBJ1-1, with D maybe TRBD1 (5 bases). Germline V gives CDR1 SGHTS, CDR2 YDEGEE. Between the trimmed V and J ends, which lost 7 bases and 4 bases, there was a span of 26 bases. This CDR3 spans 17 amino acids. The CDR3 bases are TGTGCCAGCCAACAAGGGACTTTCCTTGGGCAGGCCACTGAAGCTTTCTTT. Amino acids: CASQQGTFLGQATEAFF.

This chain connects TRBV14 to TRBJ1-1; 7 nucleotides line up with TRBD1. With V trimmed by 4 bases and J by 4 bases, 12 bases remained unmatched. This CDR3 has 16 amino acids. CDR1 is SGHDN, CDR2 FVKESK, per germline. CDR3 nucleotides: TGTGCCAGCAGCCCCGGGACAGCCGTTGGAGGCACTGAAGCTTTCTTT. This translates into CASSPGTAVGGTEAFF. Using reference TRBV14 and TRBJ1-1 for the parts outside the CDR3, the full variable domain is EAGVTQFPSHSVIEKGQTVTLRCDPISGHDNLYWYRRVMGKEIKFLLHFVKESKQDESGMPNNRFLAERTGGTYSTLKVQPAELEDSGVYFCASSPGTAVGGTEAFFGQGTRLTVV.

The chain uses TRBV6-5 and TRBJ1-3; tentative D call: TRBD1 (5 bases). The germline gives CDR1 MNHEY, CDR2 SVGAGI. The germline V and J ends were trimmed by 0 bases and 1 base, with 10 bases remaining between them. This CDR3 region has 16 residues. For the CDR3, the DNA is TGTGCCAGCAGTTACTCAGCGGGGGTATCTGGAAACACCATATATTTT. Amino acid sequence: CASSYSAGVSGNTIYF.

The rearrangement joins TRBV4-3 to TRBJ1-1; D is unclear. The CDR3 covers 16 residues. The germline V gene has CDR1 LGHNA and CDR2 YSLEER. With 0 bases removed from V and 4 bases from J, the gap between germline ends came to 15 bases. CDR3: CASSQDEASSGTEAFF. The CDR3 DNA sequence: TGCGCCAGCAGCCAAGATGAGGCAAGCAGCGGCACTGAAGCTTTCTTT.

The V call is TRBV3-1 (or the pseudogene TRBV3-2), the J call TRBJ2-2; D not certain. Trimming removed 1 base from V and 4 bases from J, with 10 bases in between. The CDR3 has 15 residues. The germline V gene encodes CDR1 LGHDT and CDR2 YNNKEL (reference sequence). For the CDR3, the DNA is TGTGCCAGCAGCCAAGGAATGGCTTCCACCGGGGAGCTGTTTTTT. Encoded protein: CASSQGMASTGELFF.

The chain is built from TRBV19 and TRBJ1-5; D possibly corresponds to TRBD1 (6 bases). The CDR3 sequence is 14 residues long. Deletions cut 3 bases from V and 5 bases from J, with 11 bases between. In germline, CDR1 is LNHDA, CDR2 SQIVND (reference sequence). The CDR3 sequence is CASSIRGRDQPQHF. The CDR3 bases are TGTGCCAGTAGTATCAGGGGCAGAGATCAGCCCCAGCATTTT.

V usage is TRBV7-6 and J usage is TRBJ1-5; D uncertain. The length of the CDR3 is 14 residues. Trimming left V 1 base short and J 7 bases short, with 11 bases between. The V gene's germline CDR1 is SGHVS and CDR2 FNYEAQ. The CDR3 sequence is CASSLEIGRQPQHF. The CDR3 DNA sequence: TGTGCCAGCAGCTTAGAAATAGGGAGACAGCCCCAGCATTTT.

The rearrangement joins TRBV24-1 to TRBJ1-4; 10 bases agree with TRBD1. Germline CDR1 is KGHDR and CDR2 is SFDVKD. The V and J ends lost 6 bases and 8 bases, in that order; junction bases with no gene match: 5. CDR3 length equals 14 residues. CDR3 loop: CATSKGQGSEKLFF. The CDR3 DNA follows: TGTGCCACCAGTAAGGGACAGGGGTCCGAAAAACTGTTTTTT.